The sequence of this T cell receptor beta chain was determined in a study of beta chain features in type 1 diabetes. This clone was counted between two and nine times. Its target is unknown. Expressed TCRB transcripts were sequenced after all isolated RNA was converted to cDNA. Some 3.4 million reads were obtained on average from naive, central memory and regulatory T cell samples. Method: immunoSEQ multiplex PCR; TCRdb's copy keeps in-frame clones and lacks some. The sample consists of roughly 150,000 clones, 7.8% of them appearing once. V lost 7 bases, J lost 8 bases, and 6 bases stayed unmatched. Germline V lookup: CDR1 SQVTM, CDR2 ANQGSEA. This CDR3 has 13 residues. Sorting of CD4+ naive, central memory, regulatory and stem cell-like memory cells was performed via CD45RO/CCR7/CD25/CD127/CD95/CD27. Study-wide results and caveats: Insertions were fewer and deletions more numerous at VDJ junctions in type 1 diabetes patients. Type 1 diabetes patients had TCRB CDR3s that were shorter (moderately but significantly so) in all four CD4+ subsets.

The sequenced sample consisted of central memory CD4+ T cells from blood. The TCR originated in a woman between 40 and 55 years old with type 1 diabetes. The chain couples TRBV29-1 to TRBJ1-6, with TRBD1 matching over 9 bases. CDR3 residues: CSARDRVDSPLHF. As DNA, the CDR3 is TGCAGCGCACGGGACAGGGTAGATTCACCCCTCCACTTT.